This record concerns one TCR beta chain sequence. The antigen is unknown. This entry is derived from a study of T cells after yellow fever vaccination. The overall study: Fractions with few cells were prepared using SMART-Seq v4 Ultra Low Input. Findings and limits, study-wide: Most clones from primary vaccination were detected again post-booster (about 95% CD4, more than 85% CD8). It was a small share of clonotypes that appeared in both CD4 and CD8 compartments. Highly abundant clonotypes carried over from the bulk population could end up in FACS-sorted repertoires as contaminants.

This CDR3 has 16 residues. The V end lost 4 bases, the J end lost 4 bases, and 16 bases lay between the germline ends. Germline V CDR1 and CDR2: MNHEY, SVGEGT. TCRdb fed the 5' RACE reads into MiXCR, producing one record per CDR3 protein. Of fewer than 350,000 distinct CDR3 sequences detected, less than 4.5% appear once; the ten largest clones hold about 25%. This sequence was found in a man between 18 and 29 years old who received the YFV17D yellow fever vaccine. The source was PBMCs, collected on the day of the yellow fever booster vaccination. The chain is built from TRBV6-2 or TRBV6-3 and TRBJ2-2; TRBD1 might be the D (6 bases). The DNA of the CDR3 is TGTGCCAGCAGTTGGGATTTCAGGGGCCTCACCGGGGAGCTGTTTTTT. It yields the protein CASSWDFRGLTGELFF.